Listed below are T cell receptor beta chains from one sample, sequenced in a study of response to subunit inactivated influenza vaccine. TCRdb analysed the RT-PCR reads with MiXCR anew, one entry per CDR3 protein. The sample holds roughly 790,000 distinct CDR3 sequences, over 20% seen once. The sequences come from PBMCs from blood, collected 5 to 6 days after vaccination. Receptors were obtained from a man over 45 who received an inactivated influenza vaccine. Each CDR3 is given with its conserved first and last residue. A D gene is named only where the DNA matches it firmly. Clone size is stated in some rows and not others, as once, few, many or a class when expanded.

v_call,j_call,clone_size,d_call,cdr3_aa,cdr3_nt
TRBV28,TRBJ2-1,.,.,CASSPWGRELNSQFF,TGTGCCAGCAGTCCCTGGGGGCGGGAGCTGAATTCACAGTTCTTC
TRBV28,TRBJ2-5,.,.,CASSARTVQGETQYF,TGTGCCAGCAGTGCCCGGACAGTCCAAGGAGAGACCCAGTACTTC
TRBV20-1,TRBJ2-5,once,TRBD2,CSARGLAAGYQETQYF,TGCAGTGCCCGGGGACTAGCGGCCGGTTACCAAGAGACCCAGTACTTC
TRBV4-2,TRBJ1-1,few,.,CASSQERNEAFF,TGTGCCAGCAGCCAAGAGAGGAATGAAGCTTTCTTT
TRBV7-9,TRBJ1-1,few,.,CASSLGGSMNTEAFF,TGTGCCAGCAGCTTGGGCGGATCCATGAACACTGAAGCTTTCTTT
TRBV10-3,TRBJ2-2,.,.,CAISGQKDTGELFF,TGTGCCATCAGTGGGCAAAAGGACACCGGGGAGCTGTTTTTT
TRBV2,TRBJ2-6,few,TRBD1,CASSAYRGSAGANVLTF,TGTGCCAGCAGTGCTTACAGGGGGTCGGCTGGGGCCAACGTCCTGACTTTC
TRBV4-3,TRBJ2-1,few,.,CASSPQGRGPHEQFF,TGCGCCAGCAGCCCGCAAGGCAGGGGCCCCCATGAGCAGTTCTTC
TRBV11-2,TRBJ2-1,few,.,CASSLVRLPWTVSYNEQFF,TGTGCCAGCAGCTTAGTTCGCTTACCGTGGACAGTTTCCTACAATGAGCAGTTCTTC
TRBV11-2,TRBJ2-1,few,TRBD2,CASSPIAGGNYNEQFF,TGTGCCAGCAGCCCGATAGCGGGAGGGAACTACAATGAGCAGTTCTTC
TRBV24-1,TRBJ2-1,.,.,CATSDLQGEQFF,TGTGCCACCAGTGATTTGCAAGGGGAGCAGTTCTTC
TRBV4-1,TRBJ1-5,few,.,CASSQVRQFNQPQHF,TGCGCCAGCAGCCAAGTGCGTCAGTTCAATCAGCCCCAGCATTTT
TRBV20-1,TRBJ2-1,few,TRBD1,CSASRGQGVKHEQFF,TGCAGTGCTTCGAGGGGACAGGGGGTAAAGCATGAGCAGTTCTTC
TRBV6-1,TRBJ1-2,many,TRBD1,CASSPQGDYGYTF,TGTGCCAGCAGCCCTCAGGGGGACTATGGCTACACCTTC
TRBV12-3/TRBV12-4,TRBJ1-1,.,.,CASWLGLNTEAFF,TGTGCCAGCTGGCTGGGACTGAACACTGAAGCTTTCTTT
TRBV5-6,TRBJ1-3,many,TRBD1,CASSFGTGSGNTIYF,TGTGCCAGCAGCTTCGGGACAGGGTCTGGAAACACCATATATTTT
TRBV7-2,TRBJ2-6,.,TRBD1,CASNPGQGTNVLTF,TGTGCCAGCAACCCGGGACAGGGAACCAACGTCCTGACTTTC
TRBV7-3,TRBJ2-2,.,.,CASSREITGELFF,TGTGCCAGCAGCCGGGAGATCACCGGGGAGCTGTTTTTT
TRBV24-1,TRBJ2-1,many,TRBD1,CATSAAGGNEQFF,TGTGCCACCAGTGCGGCAGGGGGCAATGAGCAGTTCTTC
TRBV5-1,TRBJ2-2,few,TRBD1,CASSLGDRANTGELFF,TGCGCCAGCAGCTTGGGGGACAGGGCGAACACCGGGGAGCTGTTTTTT
TRBV5-1,TRBJ2-6,.,.,CASSLDRRTLGKAGANVLTF,TGCGCCAGCAGCCTCGACAGGAGAACCCTGGGAAAAGCTGGGGCCAACGTCCTGACTTTC
TRBV3-1,TRBJ1-2,.,TRBD1,CASTRGLVGYGYTF,TGTGCCAGTACCAGGGGGCTAGTTGGGTATGGCTACACCTTC
TRBV5-1,TRBJ2-5,few,.,CASSLDPGSQETQYF,TGCGCCAGCAGCTTGGATCCGGGGTCCCAAGAGACCCAGTACTTC
TRBV5-1,TRBJ1-2,many,.,CASSRGSSYGYTF,TGCGCCAGCAGCCGAGGGAGTTCATATGGCTACACCTTC
TRBV19,TRBJ1-4,.,.,CASRDGYNEKLFF,TGTGCCAGTCGGGACGGCTATAATGAAAAACTGTTTTTT
TRBV20-1,TRBJ2-3,few,TRBD2,CSASTSADTQYF,TGCAGTGCTAGTACTAGCGCAGATACGCAGTATTTT
TRBV20-1,TRBJ2-3,.,TRBD1,CSATPGQATNTQYF,TGCAGTGCAACCCCGGGACAGGCCACAAATACGCAGTATTTT
TRBV29-1,TRBJ2-2,few,.,CSVEGLPGGGELFF,TGCAGCGTTGAGGGCTTACCAGGAGGCGGGGAGCTGTTTTTT
TRBV7-8,TRBJ1-5,few,.,CASSLERGINQPQHF,TGTGCCAGCAGCTTAGAACGGGGGATCAATCAGCCCCAGCATTTT
TRBV5-1,TRBJ2-5,many,.,CASSSQQETQYF,TGCGCCAGCAGCAGCCAGCAAGAGACCCAGTACTTC
TRBV18,TRBJ2-5,.,.,CASSPPVGQGRRETQYF,TGTGCCAGCTCACCACCAGTGGGACAAGGACGGAGAGAGACCCAGTACTTC
TRBV4-3,TRBJ2-1,once,.,CASSQLLGNEQFF,TGCGCCAGCAGCCAACTACTCGGCAATGAGCAGTTCTTC
TRBV5-5,TRBJ2-2,.,TRBD1,CASSSQGASRTGELFF,TGTGCCAGCAGCTCCCAGGGGGCTTCGAGGACCGGGGAGCTGTTTTTT
TRBV20-1,TRBJ2-1,.,TRBD2,CSARDRQLAGGPRYNEQFF,TGCAGTGCTAGAGATCGCCAACTAGCGGGAGGGCCCAGGTACAATGAGCAGTTCTTC
TRBV7-8,TRBJ2-7,few,.,CASSFNPYEQYF,TGTGCCAGCAGCTTTAACCCATACGAGCAGTACTTC
TRBV7-2,TRBJ2-7,.,TRBD2,CASSSPRLAGSSHEQYF,TGTGCCAGCAGCTCCCCCCGCCTAGCGGGGTCTTCCCACGAGCAGTACTTC
TRBV12-3/TRBV12-4,TRBJ2-4,.,.,CASSFAENIQYF,TGTGCCAGCAGTTTTGCAGAAAACATTCAGTACTTC
TRBV11-2,TRBJ2-1,.,TRBD1,CASSFPGQGSTVFNEQFF,TGTGCCAGCAGCTTTCCCGGACAGGGCTCTACCGTTTTTAATGAGCAGTTCTTC
TRBV6-2/TRBV6-3,TRBJ2-1,few,TRBD2,CASRSRRGAYNEQFF,TGTGCCAGCAGATCGAGACGGGGGGCCTACAATGAGCAGTTCTTC
TRBV5-1,TRBJ2-1,.,.,CASSLEGYGYNEQFF,TGCGCCAGCAGCTTGGAAGGCTACGGATACAATGAGCAGTTCTTC
TRBV9,TRBJ2-7,once,TRBD1,CASSPGTGSSYERYF,TGTGCCAGCAGCCCTGGGACAGGGAGTTCCTACGAGCGGTACTTC
TRBV4-1,TRBJ2-7,few,.,CASSQGRVLAEPYEQYF,TGCGCCAGCAGCCAAGGTCGAGTTCTTGCTGAACCCTACGAGCAGTACTTC
TRBV20-1,TRBJ1-5,.,.,CSARDRGRTGQPQHF,TGCAGTGCTAGAGATCGAGGCAGGACTGGCCAGCCCCAGCATTTT
TRBV10-3,TRBJ2-7,few,.,CAIRATASSYEQYF,TGTGCCATCAGGGCTACAGCTAGCTCCTACGAGCAGTACTTC
TRBV29-1,TRBJ2-3,many,.,CSVPDYSSTQYF,TGCAGCGTCCCAGACTACTCCAGTACGCAGTATTTT
TRBV9,TRBJ2-2,.,TRBD1,CASSVVGQVGAGELFF,TGTGCCAGCAGCGTAGTTGGACAGGTTGGCGCCGGGGAGCTGTTTTTT
TRBV12-3/TRBV12-4,TRBJ1-1,.,.,CASRPRGRNTEAFF,TGTGCCAGCAGGCCTCGGGGCCGGAACACTGAAGCTTTCTTT
TRBV28,TRBJ2-5,few,.,CASTLEGGGGKETQYF,TGTGCCAGCACCTTGGAGGGGGGCGGGGGAAAAGAGACCCAGTACTTC
TRBV9,TRBJ2-3,.,.,CASSSPHGTSDTQYF,TGTGCCAGCAGCTCACCCCATGGGACTTCGGATACGCAGTATTTT
TRBV7-2,TRBJ1-1,.,.,CASSLSGRILNTEAFF,TGTGCCAGCAGCTTAAGTGGCAGGATATTGAACACTGAAGCTTTCTTT
TRBV4-2,TRBJ2-1,.,.,CASSQAAGYANEQFF,TGTGCCAGCAGCCAAGCCGCGGGGTATGCCAATGAGCAGTTCTTC
TRBV20-1,TRBJ2-7,.,TRBD2,CSARELSGTYEQYF,TGCAGTGCTAGGGAACTTAGCGGGACATACGAGCAGTACTTC
TRBV18,TRBJ2-7,few,.,CASSIGPNTYEQYF,TGTGCCAGCTCAATTGGACCCAACACCTACGAGCAGTACTTC
TRBV15,TRBJ2-3,few,TRBD1,CATSSRGQGWDTQYF,TGTGCCACCAGCTCCCGGGGACAGGGATGGGATACGCAGTATTTT
TRBV27,TRBJ2-5,.,TRBD2,CATSRVAGLETQYF,TGTGCCACCTCGAGGGTAGCGGGCTTGGAGACCCAGTACTTC
TRBV12-3/TRBV12-4,TRBJ2-7,.,.,CASTRDSTYEQYF,TGTGCCAGCACCCGGGACTCCACGTACGAGCAGTACTTC
TRBV3-1,TRBJ2-5,once,.,CASSRESRGPQETQYF,TGTGCCAGCAGCCGAGAAAGTCGGGGCCCACAAGAGACCCAGTACTTC